In its sample, the clone carrying this T cell receptor (beta chain) was seen once. The sample comes from a study of blood T cell repertoires in COVID-19. Study-wide background: PBMCs, B-cell-depleted T cells, or T cells provided the cDNA or gDNA that made up the material.

The CDR3 consists of 14 residues. Germline loops: CDR1 SGDLS, CDR2 YYNGEE. Trimming took 4 bases from V and 2 from J, leaving 12 bases between them. Assay: immunoSEQ multiplex PCR; the TCRdb copy retains only in-frame clones and omits some. The sample yields 150,000 or so clones, approximately 87% seen once. Cohort placement rested on clinical history that participants reported themselves. The sequenced sample was PBMCs or T cells enriched from blood (not recorded which). The rearrangement uses TRBV9 and TRBJ1-2; possibly TRBD1 for D (6 bases). The source of this sequence is a woman aged 50 to 60 who had recovered from COVID-19. The CDR3 here is CASSPTGTNYGYTF. CDR3 bases: TGTGCCAGCAGCCCAACGGGGACAAACTATGGCTACACCTTC.